These 5 T cell receptor beta chains originate from one sample sequenced in a study of T cell responses to AZD1222 COVID-19 vaccine. TCRdb keeps only in-frame clones here, not all; method: immunoSEQ multiplex PCR. The sample holds about 200,000 clones; approximately 94% are singletons and the top ten take approximately 1.7%. This specimen consisted of peripheral blood, obtained 28 days after the second dose of the MenACWY control vaccine. These receptors were taken from an adult who received the MenACWY meningococcal vaccine as a control.

The V call is TRBV29-1, the J call TRBJ1-3, with 9 bases matching TRBD1. CDR1 and CDR2 from the germline V gene are SQVTM and ANQGSEA. V trimming: 7 bases; J trimming: 2 bases; junction bases outside the gene matches: 3. The CDR3 loop spans 13 amino acids. The CDR3 DNA reads TGCAGCGGGGGGGACAGGGCTGGAAACACCATATATTTT. It specifies CSGGDRAGNTIYF.

The J gene is TRBJ1-2, the V gene TRBV7-9, with D possibly being TRBD1 (6 bases). The V and J ends lost 4 bases and 6 bases respectively, with 18 bases between them. The CDR3 runs to 15 residues. From germline, CDR1 is SEHNR and CDR2 FQNEAQ (reference sequence). Written as DNA, the CDR3 is TGTGCCAGCAGCTCCTTATTGTACAGGGATGATGGCTACACCTTC. Protein sequence: CASSSLLYRDDGYTF.

The V call is TRBV4-3, the J call TRBJ2-7, with TRBD1 as a possible D gene (6 bases). Looked up from germline, CDR1 is LGHNA and CDR2 is YSLEER. With 0 bases removed from V and 1 base from J, the gap between germline ends came to 10 bases. The CDR3 sequence is 15 residues long. CDR3 residues: CASSQERTDSYEQYF. CDR3 DNA: TGCGCCAGCAGCCAAGAGCGGACAGATTCCTACGAGCAGTACTTC.

J is TRBJ2-6 and V is TRBV9; D gene uncertain. Germline V CDR1 and CDR2: SGDLS, YYNGEE. CDR3 length equals 12 residues. V lost 3 bases, J lost 2 bases, and 0 bases lay in between. CDR3 residues: CASSAGANVLTF. CDR3 DNA sequence: TGTGCCAGCAGCGCTGGGGCCAACGTCCTGACTTTC.

The V gene is TRBV6-2 or TRBV6-3, the J gene TRBJ1-5; D gene ambiguous. V dropped 2 bases and J dropped 7 bases, with 9 bases sitting between them. CDR3 length: 13 amino acids. The germline V gene encodes CDR1 MNHEY and CDR2 SVGEGT. The CDR3 DNA reads as TGTGCCAGCAGTTACCCATCCCAGCAGCCCCAGCATTTT. It codes for CASSYPSQQPQHF.